The entry that follows covers one T cell receptor (beta chain) sequence. The source material, RNA transcripts, was used to amplify TCR beta CDR3 regions. Primed by the HTBI set, a first-round RT-PCR was run on the TCR CDR3. Each CDR3 protein gets one entry after TCRdb re-called the multiplex PCR reads with MiXCR. This sample has roughly 180,000 distinct CDR3 sequences; about 9.4% occur once, and the top ten carry 22%. First hyperthyroidism diagnosis is when the blood sample was obtained, before any ophthalmopathy symptoms. Per germline, CDR1 MNHNS and CDR2 SASEGT. The V segment lost 6 bases and the J segment 10 bases; nucleotides outside the gene matches: 6. The CDR3 length is 13 residues. This sample is part of a study of T cells in Graves' hyperthyroidism and ophthalmopathy.

The rearrangement uses TRBV6-1 and TRBJ1-6; 7 bases match TRBD1. The clonotype was recovered from a woman between 18 and 29 years old with Graves' hyperthyroidism that later progressed to Graves' ophthalmopathy. Specimen: blood. For the CDR3, the DNA is TGTGCCAGCAGATCGCAGGGGGTCTCACCCCTCCACTTT. Protein: CASRSQGVSPLHF.